The 21 T cell receptor beta chains in this list originate from one sample, sequenced in a study of identical twins. Each CDR3 protein gets one entry after TCRdb re-called the 5' RACE reads with MiXCR. The profile shows 410,000 or so distinct CDR3 sequences, less than 20% of them singletons. Sequenced: naive T cells sorted from blood. Receptor source: a man between 45 and 60 years old in good health.

The J gene is TRBJ2-1, the V gene TRBV7-3; 9 bases agree with TRBD1. CDR1 SGHTA and CDR2 FQGTGA come from the germline V gene. The CDR3 totals 16 residues. After removal of 1 base from V and 8 bases from J, the junction contained 9 bases not matched to a gene. CDR3 sequence reads: CASSLRVGTGNHEQFF. As DNA, the CDR3 is TGTGCCAGCAGCTTAAGGGTGGGGACAGGGAACCATGAGCAGTTCTTC.

This clonotype has at least ten counts. The chain uses TRBV12-3 or TRBV12-4 and TRBJ2-2; D is unclear. V was clipped by 3 bases and J by 3 bases, with 5 bases between them. The CDR3 contains 13 residues. CDR3 in amino acids: CASSFRYTGELFF. The CDR3 region has the DNA TGTGCCAGCAGTTTCCGATACACCGGGGAGCTGTTTTTT.

This sequence joins TRBV5-1 and TRBJ2-1, with 10 bases lining up with TRBD1. CDR1 is SGHRS and CDR2 is YFSETQ in the germline V gene. Losses at the gene ends were 2 bases for V and 9 bases for J; bases not matched to a gene: 8. CDR3 length: 15 amino acids. CDR3 coding DNA: TGCGCCAGCAGCTTTGGACAGGGGGGATTGTCTGAGCAGTTCTTC. Translated, it gives CASSFGQGGLSEQFF. The full variable domain, in which reference TRBV5-1 and TRBJ2-1 provide the parts outside the CDR3, is KAGVTQTPRYLIKTRGQQVTLSCSPISGHRSVSWYQQTPGQGLQFLFEYFSETQRNKGNFPGRFSGRQFSNSRSEMNVSTLELGDSALYLCASSFGQGGLSEQFFGPGTRLTVL.

This clonotype appeared many times. The rearrangement joins TRBV20-1 to TRBJ2-1; D possibly corresponds to TRBD2 (5 bases). The V and J ends lost 6 bases and 3 bases respectively, with 24 bases between them. The V gene's germline CDR1 is DFQATT and CDR2 SNEGSKA (reference sequence). The CDR3 runs 17 residues. The CDR3 here is CSAAGAVIALHYNEQFF. The DNA of the CDR3 is TGCAGTGCCGCCGGAGCGGTTATTGCCCTTCACTACAATGAGCAGTTCTTC.

The CDR3 DNA reads TGTGCCAGCTCCCAAACTTGGGGGGCAAATGAGCAGTTCTTC. This sequence encodes CASSQTWGANEQFF. This chain connects TRBV7-8 to TRBJ2-1, with D possibly being TRBD1 or TRBD2 (6 bases each). This CDR3 has 14 amino acids. V lost 8 bases and J 7 bases, leaving 18 bases between the germline ends. The germline CDR1 and CDR2 sequences are SGHVS and FQNEAQ.

This clonotype came up a few times. The rearrangement joins TRBV15 to TRBJ2-3, with 11 bases fitting TRBD2. Looked up from germline, CDR1 is LNHNV and CDR2 is YYDKDF (reference sequence). This CDR3 contains 14 residues. The trim removed 11 bases at V and 3 bases at J, leaving 7 bases unmatched. The CDR3 protein is CALSASGGTDTQYF. The CDR3 DNA reads as TGTGCCCTTTCTGCTAGCGGGGGGACAGATACGCAGTATTTT.

This clonotype came up many times. The chain employs TRBV6-2 or TRBV6-3 and TRBJ2-7; weak D call: TRBD1 (6 bases). There are 14 residues in the CDR3. V dropped 2 bases and J dropped 2 bases, with 10 bases sitting between them. CDR1 MNHEY and CDR2 SVGEGT come from the germline V gene. In DNA form, the CDR3 reads TGTGCCAGCAGTTACGGTAGGACAGCCTACGAGCAGTACTTC. Protein sequence: CASSYGRTAYEQYF.

The V gene is TRBV6-2 or TRBV6-3, the J gene TRBJ1-5, with TRBD1 matching over 9 bases. CDR1 and CDR2 (germline): MNHEY, SVGEGT. The CDR3 consists of 18 residues. V lost 1 base to trimming and J lost 0 bases; unmatched junction nucleotides: 7. This CDR3 is CASSYLTGTGYSNQPQHF. As DNA, the CDR3 is TGTGCCAGCAGTTACTTGACCGGGACAGGGTATAGCAATCAGCCCCAGCATTTT.

The chain is built from TRBV3-1 and TRBJ2-7, with D possibly TRBD2 on 6 matching bases. The CDR3 spans 13 residues. Germline CDR1 LGHDT, CDR2 YNNKEL (reference sequence). Trimming left V 4 bases short and J 7 bases short, with 14 bases between. CDR3 amino acids: CASSLPPGGEQYF. The CDR3 DNA reads as TGTGCCAGCAGCCTTCCCCCCGGGGGTGAGCAGTACTTC.

The genes are TRBV29-1 and TRBJ1-1, with D maybe TRBD1 (5 bases). V lost 4 bases, J lost 5 bases, and 11 bases lay in between. The CDR3 consists of 12 residues. From germline, CDR1 is SQVTM and CDR2 ANQGSEA. CDR3 protein: CSVVGLLTEAFF. The CDR3 DNA follows: TGCAGCGTTGTGGGGCTACTAACTGAAGCTTTCTTT. Together with reference TRBV29-1 and TRBJ1-1, the CDR3 gives the full variable domain: SAVISQKPSRDICQRGTSLTIQCQVDSQVTMMFWYRQQPGQSLTLIATANQGSEATYESGFVIDKFPISRPNLTFSTLTVSNMSPEDSSIYLCSVVGLLTEAFFGQGTRLTVV.

This sequence joins TRBV4-3 and TRBJ2-3, with 9 bases lining up with TRBD2. The V gene's germline CDR1 is LGHNA and CDR2 YSLEER. The CDR3 runs 16 residues. Unmatched junction bases numbered 9, after V lost 0 bases and J lost 8 bases. The chain's CDR3 is CASSQDGGGGPVTQYF. The DNA of the CDR3 is TGCGCCAGCAGCCAAGATGGCGGGGGGGGACCAGTTACGCAGTATTTT.

This clonotype has a handful of counts. The chain employs TRBV7-2 and TRBJ2-7, with 7 nucleotides matching TRBD1. The V gene's germline CDR1 is SGHTA and CDR2 FQGNSA. The V gene end was trimmed by 5 bases and the J gene end by 4 bases; junction bases not matched to a gene: 8. CDR3 length: 14 amino acids. CDR3 sequence reads: CASSQTGNSYEQYF. The CDR3 nucleotides read TGTGCCAGCAGCCAGACAGGGAACTCGTACGAGCAGTACTTC.

The chain carries TRBV11-2 and TRBJ2-1, with 8 nucleotides matching TRBD2. Germline V gene lookup returns CDR1 SGHAT and CDR2 FQNNGV. The CDR3 covers 17 residues. V lost 2 bases and J lost 2; bases outside the gene matches: 8. As DNA, the CDR3 is TGTGCCAGCAGCTTACAGCCAGCGGGAGCAACCTACAATGAGCAGTTCTTC. It translates to CASSLQPAGATYNEQFF.

This rearrangement joins TRBV20-1 to TRBJ1-2; 7 bases are a match to TRBD1. Looked up from germline, CDR1 is DFQATT and CDR2 is SNEGSKA (reference sequence). V lost 0 bases and J lost 6; bases outside the gene matches: 10. The CDR3 is 15 residues long. CDR3 in DNA: TGCAGTGCTAGAGATTTAAACAGGGGAAGGGATGGCTACACCTTC. Protein sequence: CSARDLNRGRDGYTF.

The chain carries TRBV7-8 and TRBJ2-2, with D hard to call. CDR3 length: 14 amino acids. V lost 7 bases and J 3 bases, leaving 12 bases between the germline ends. Germline V gene lookup returns CDR1 SGHVS and CDR2 FQNEAQ. CDR3 in amino acids: CASTSMWDTGELFF. CDR3 coding DNA: TGTGCCAGCACCTCGATGTGGGACACCGGGGAGCTGTTTTTT. The full variable domain, its missing parts supplied by reference TRBV7-8 and TRBJ2-2, is GAGVSQSPRYKVAKRGQDVALRCDPISGHVSLFWYQQALGQGPEFLTYFQNEAQLDKSGLPSDRFFAERPEGSVSTLKIQRTQQEDSAVYLCASTSMWDTGELFFGEGSRLTVL.

This clonotype was found a few times. CDR3 region: CSARGRRPRDQHF. The CDR3 bases are TGCAGTGCCCGAGGGAGGCGGCCCAGGGATCAGCATTTT. The rearrangement joins TRBV20-1 to TRBJ1-5; D possibly corresponds to TRBD1 (5 bases). The ends were cut back, 6 bases at V and 13 bases at J, with 22 bases in the middle. Germline loops: CDR1 DFQATT, CDR2 SNEGSKA (reference sequence). The CDR3 totals 13 residues.

This sequence joins TRBV28 and TRBJ2-5; D gene uncertain. CDR1 is MDHEN and CDR2 is SYDVKM in the germline V gene. V was clipped by 5 bases and J by 8 bases, with 15 bases between them. The CDR3 is 13 amino acids. For the CDR3, the DNA is TGTGCCAGCAGTCTACCAGGACCTAAAACCCAGTACTTC. Its protein product is CASSLPGPKTQYF.

This clonotype occurred many times. This rearrangement joins TRBV5-1 to TRBJ2-3; TRBD1 might be the D (5 bases). This CDR3 spans 16 amino acids. Germline loops: CDR1 SGHRS, CDR2 YFSETQ. V was cut by 0 bases and J by 1 base, with 12 bases left in between. CDR3 in amino acids: CASSLVWGEGTDTQYF. In nucleotides, the CDR3 is TGCGCCAGCAGCTTGGTGTGGGGCGAGGGCACAGATACGCAGTATTTT. Full variable domain (remainder filled in from reference TRBV5-1 and TRBJ2-3): KAGVTQTPRYLIKTRGQQVTLSCSPISGHRSVSWYQQTPGQGLQFLFEYFSETQRNKGNFPGRFSGRQFSNSRSEMNVSTLELGDSALYLCASSLVWGEGTDTQYFGPGTRLTVL.

The J gene is TRBJ2-5, the V gene TRBV20-1, with TRBD1 matching over 7 bases. The CDR3 is 13 residues long. Trimming removed 5 bases from V and 5 bases from J; junction bases left unmatched: 8. Looked up from germline, CDR1 is DFQATT and CDR2 is SNEGSKA (reference sequence). The CDR3 region is CSADWDSRETQYF. In DNA, the CDR3 is TGCAGTGCTGATTGGGACAGTAGGGAGACCCAGTACTTC.

This clonotype was seen repeatedly, ten times or more. The J gene is TRBJ2-1, the V gene TRBV6-5; D unresolved. The CDR3 is 13 amino acids. Trimming shortened V by 0 bases and J by 10 bases, and 10 bases separated the two germline ends. Germline CDR1 and CDR2: MNHEY and SVGAGI. The CDR3: CASSYSIRMEQFF. The DNA for the CDR3 is TGTGCCAGCAGTTACTCGATCAGGATGGAGCAGTTCTTC.

Note on this clonotype: The junction does not match germline at one end; this may be a read error. V usage is TRBV11-2 and J usage is TRBJ2-2; D gene uncertain. The V gene's germline CDR1 is SGHAT and CDR2 FQNNGV. The length of the CDR3 is 12 residues. CDR3 amino acids: CDSSRDTGELFF. CDR3 nucleotides: TGTGACAGCAGCCGGGACACCGGGGAGCTGTTTTTT.